This TCR beta chain was recorded in a study of tumor-infiltrating lymphocytes in oesophageal squamous cell carcinoma. TCRdb re-analysed the PCR reads in MiXCR, keeping a single row per CDR3 protein. The repertoire consists of 24,000 or so distinct CDR3 sequences, with 38% occurring once and the leading ten covering 23%. There are 14 residues in the CDR3. From germline, CDR1 is MNHEY and CDR2 SVGAGI. The V and J ends lost 2 bases and 10 bases, in that order; junction bases with no gene match: 8. The sequence was collected from a male donor with esophageal squamous cell carcinoma. Input material: esophageal tumor tissue. The J gene is TRBJ2-1, the V gene TRBV6-5; 7 bases align to TRBD1. The CDR3 loop is CASSYNGRGNEQFF. CDR3 bases: TGTGCCAGCAGTTACAACGGCAGGGGGAACGAGCAGTTCTTC.